This T cell receptor (beta chain) emerged from a study of response to subunit inactivated influenza vaccine. The CDR3 has 15 residues. Trimming took 4 bases from V and 6 from J, leaving 18 bases between them. Germline V gene data show CDR1 as SGHRS and CDR2 as YFSETQ. TCRdb recomputed calls from the RT-PCR reads with MiXCR, one row per CDR3 protein. This table holds some 570,000 distinct CDR3 sequences, approximately 11% found once. This same sample was also part of a study on T cells expressing NK-cell markers. Turning to that study: TCR beta cDNA was made by 5'RACE template switching with UMIs. According to the study, TCR beta repertoires originated from sorted CD3+CD56+NKG2C+, CD3+CD56+NKG2C- and CD3+CD56-NKG2C+ T cells. Seven donors tested HCMV-seropositive and one tested seronegative among the eight sequenced.

The TCR sequence derives from a man aged 50 or older who received an inactivated influenza vaccine. The sample was PBMCs from blood, taken on the day of vaccination. The J gene is TRBJ2-3, the V gene TRBV5-1; D is unresolved. DNA of the CDR3: TGCGCCAGCAGCCTGTGGGGTAAACCACAGGATACGCAGTATTTT. This gives the protein CASSLWGKPQDTQYF.